What follows are 24 T cell receptor beta chains derived from one specimen sequenced in a study of metastatic and nonmetastatic thyroid tumors. MiXCR was used by TCRdb to re-call the PCR reads. Of more than 20,000 clones in the sample, approximately 25% are singletons; the top ten hold roughly 5.5%. Patients had received no treatment of any kind before thyroid surgery. The sequenced material came from tumor tissue. These receptors were taken from a female donor with papillary thyroid cancer or a benign thyroid nodule (not recorded which). Some clones in this sample may be carry-over from other donors' samples.

The chain combines TRBV20-1 with TRBJ2-1; 7 bases agree with TRBD1. The V gene's germline CDR1 is DFQATT and CDR2 SNEGSKA (reference sequence). The CDR3 has 15 residues. V shed 1 base and J 6 bases; nucleotides not matched to a gene: 9. This CDR3 reads CSARGGTEIRNEQFF. CDR3 sequence (DNA): TGCAGTGCTAGAGGGGGGACAGAGATACGCAATGAGCAGTTCTTC.

This clone showed up just a few times. The chain links TRBV30 to TRBJ1-2; TRBD1 agrees at 9 bases. V was clipped by 2 bases and J by 1 base; unmatched bases: 5. The CDR3 length is 15 residues. Germline V CDR1 and CDR2: GTSNPN, SVGIG (reference sequence). Here the CDR3 reads CAWSSGTGNNYGYTF. The DNA of the CDR3 is TGTGCCTGGAGTAGCGGGACAGGGAATAACTATGGCTACACCTTC.

This clone was picked up many times. This chain links TRBV20-1 with TRBJ2-7, with 9 bases fitting TRBD2. V shed 1 base, J shed 0 bases, and the junction held 4 bases outside the gene matches. The CDR3 contains 15 residues. Germline assignment: CDR1 DFQATT and CDR2 SNEGSKA (reference sequence). The CDR3 is CSARGASGDSYEQYF. The DNA of the CDR3 is TGCAGTGCTAGAGGGGCTAGCGGGGACTCCTACGAGCAGTACTTC.

This clone was counted only a few times. The chain employs TRBV6-1 and TRBJ1-5, with TRBD1 matching over 11 bases. The CDR3 length is 15 residues. The V gene end was trimmed by 5 bases and the J gene end by 9 bases; junction bases not matched to a gene: 9. CDR1 and CDR2 from the germline V gene are MNHNS and SASEGT. The CDR3 reads CASSRRTGGDLPQHF. Here the CDR3 DNA reads TGTGCCAGCAGTCGACGGACAGGGGGCGATTTGCCCCAGCATTTT.

The gene calls are TRBV7-6 and TRBJ2-1; 8 positions agree with TRBD2. Per the germline V gene, CDR1 is SGHVS and CDR2 is FNYEAQ. Trimming cost V 2 bases and J 3 bases; bases outside gene matches: 9. The CDR3 is 17 residues long. CDR3 loop: CASSLPSAGGFYNEQFF. CDR3 DNA sequence: TGTGCCAGCAGCTTACCCTCTGCGGGGGGCTTCTACAATGAGCAGTTCTTC.

This clone was seen only once. This chain links TRBV20-1 with TRBJ1-1; D remains ambiguous. From germline, CDR1 is DFQATT and CDR2 SNEGSKA (reference sequence). The V end was cut by 8 bases, the J end by 0 bases, with 7 bases between. The CDR3 has 11 residues. The CDR3, as DNA: TGCAGTTCTGTGGTGAACACTGAAGCTTTCTTT. This gives the protein CSSVVNTEAFF.

The V call is TRBV5-5, the J call TRBJ2-1; D might be TRBD2 (6 bases). Germline CDR1 SGHKS, CDR2 YYEKEE (reference sequence). This CDR3 is built from 13 residues. The V end was cut by 6 bases, the J end by 4 bases, with 11 bases between. The chain's CDR3 is CASIRDFYNEQFF. In DNA, the CDR3 is TGTGCCAGCATCCGGGACTTTTACAATGAGCAGTTCTTC.

This clone was found a few times. The junction shows a germline mismatch at one end, possibly a read error. The chain joins TRBV2 to TRBJ1-1; TRBD1 matches 7 bases. This CDR3 has 11 amino acids. Germline CDR1 reads SNHLY; CDR2 reads FYNNEI. CDR3 region: CDSRGTPEALF. CDR3 DNA sequence: TGTGACAGCAGGGGGACGCCTGAAGCTTTATTT. Drawing the rest from reference TRBV2 and TRBJ1-1, the complete variable domain is EPEVTQTPSHQVTQMGQEVILRCVPISNHLYFYWYRQILGQKVEFLVSFYNNEISEKSEIFDDQFSVERPDGSNFTLKIRSTKLEDSAMYFCDSRGTPEALFGQGTRLTVV.

The V and J genes are TRBV25-1 and TRBJ2-5; D is unresolved. Trimming cost V 5 bases and J 5 bases, with 9 bases left between them. The CDR3 runs to 12 residues. The germline CDR1 and CDR2 sequences are MGHDK and SYGVNS. The CDR3 reads CASSTSGETQYF. In DNA, the CDR3 is TGTGCCAGCAGTACGTCCGGGGAGACCCAGTACTTC.

This clone was counted only a few times. This chain connects TRBV6-2 or TRBV6-3 to TRBJ1-1, with a weak D call TRBD1 (6 bases). CDR3 length equals 17 residues. Per the germline V gene, CDR1 is MNHEY and CDR2 is SVGEGT. V was clipped by 6 bases and J by 4 bases, with 24 bases between them. CDR3 in DNA: TGTGCCAGCAGGATCCATCAGGGGAGAGAGTTCGGCACTGAAGCTTTCTTT. Translating gives CASRIHQGREFGTEAFF.

The sample holds many counts of this clone. The CDR3 DNA is TGTGCCAGCAGATCGGAGACAGATACGCAGTATTTT. It is translated as CASRSETDTQYF. The chain has TRBV6-1 and TRBJ2-3; unclear D gene. V lost 6 bases, J lost 3 bases, and 7 bases lay in between. CDR1 and CDR2 from the germline V gene are MNHNS and SASEGT. The CDR3 sequence is 12 residues long.

This clone was counted at least ten times. The chain recombines TRBV27 with TRBJ1-5; no definite D call. CDR3 length equals 14 residues. CDR1 is MNHEY, CDR2 SMNVEV, per germline (reference sequence). Trimming took 5 bases from V and 0 from J, leaving 8 bases between them. CDR3 DNA sequence: TGTGCCAGCAGTCTGTCAGATAGCAATCAGCCCCAGCATTTT. Amino acids: CASSLSDSNQPQHF.

This clone showed up just a few times. This chain links TRBV25-1 with TRBJ2-1; unclear D gene. This CDR3 has 13 residues. Trimming removed 6 bases from V and 3 bases from J, with 9 bases in between. Germline V gene lookup returns CDR1 MGHDK and CDR2 SYGVNS. CDR3 loop: CASSRGVYNEQFF. In DNA form, the CDR3 reads TGTGCCAGCAGCCGCGGTGTCTACAATGAGCAGTTCTTC.

CDR3 nucleotide sequence: TGCAGTGCTTTCGACAGGGGGAACTATGGCTACACCTTC. Residues: CSAFDRGNYGYTF. The chain is built from TRBV20-1 and TRBJ1-2; 9 bases match TRBD1. Germline V lookup: CDR1 DFQATT, CDR2 SNEGSKA (reference sequence). The CDR3 consists of 13 residues. V lost 5 bases and J lost 2; bases outside the gene matches: 3.

The sample holds a few counts of this clone. V gene TRBV18 combines with J gene TRBJ2-7; D may be TRBD1 (6 bases). CDR1 is KGHSH and CDR2 is LQKENI in the germline V gene. The CDR3 covers 14 residues. Trimming shortened V by 4 bases and J by 2 bases, and 12 bases separated the two germline ends. CDR3 in amino acids: CASSQRTVTYEQYF. In nucleotides, the CDR3 is TGTGCCAGCTCACAAAGGACAGTAACCTACGAGCAGTACTTC.

The chain uses TRBV20-1 and TRBJ1-5; a weak D match, TRBD1 (5 bases). The CDR3 covers 16 residues. V lost 4 bases and J 0 bases, leaving 16 bases between the germline ends. Per germline, CDR1 DFQATT and CDR2 SNEGSKA (reference sequence). The CDR3 here is CSATIPGLGSNQPQHF. The CDR3 DNA is TGCAGTGCTACTATACCGGGACTCGGTAGCAATCAGCCCCAGCATTTT.

This clone qualifies as medium-sized. The gene calls are TRBV2 and TRBJ1-2; 7 nucleotides line up with TRBD1. Trimming removed 6 bases from V and 7 bases from J; junction bases left unmatched: 17. The germline V gene encodes CDR1 SNHLY and CDR2 FYNNEI. This CDR3 has 16 amino acids. The CDR3 DNA sequence: TGTGCCAGCAGGGAGCTAGCCGGGACAGCGAGAACTGGCTACACCTTC. Amino acids: CASRELAGTARTGYTF. Supplemented by reference TRBV2 and TRBJ1-2, the full variable domain reads EPEVTQTPSHQVTQMGQEVILRCVPISNHLYFYWYRQILGQKVEFLVSFYNNEISEKSEIFDDQFSVERPDGSNFTLKIRSTKLEDSAMYFCASRELAGTARTGYTFGSGTRLTVV.

This rearrangement joins TRBV6-1 to TRBJ1-1; 9 nucleotides match TRBD1. V was pared by 7 bases and J by 12 bases, with 6 bases of the junction left unmatched. The CDR3 has 11 amino acids. The germline gives CDR1 MNHNS, CDR2 SASEGT. In DNA form, the CDR3 reads TGTGCCAGCAAAGGGACAGGGAGGTCTTTCTTT. Translation gives CASKGTGRSFF.

This clone was counted ten times or more. This chain connects TRBV4-1 to TRBJ2-7, with a weak D call TRBD2 (5 bases). Germline V gene data show CDR1 as MGHRA and CDR2 as YSYEKL. This CDR3 has 13 residues. Trimming shortened V by 4 bases and J by 5 bases, and 12 bases separated the two germline ends. The CDR3 region is CASSRTEEDEQYF. The CDR3 coding sequence is TGCGCCAGCAGCCGGACGGAGGAGGACGAGCAGTACTTC.

Only a few counts were recorded for this clone. The V call is TRBV5-1, the J call TRBJ1-1, with 12 bases identical to TRBD1. Germline V CDR1 and CDR2: SGHRS, YFSETQ. V lost 5 bases and J lost 5; bases outside the gene matches: 16. This CDR3 spans 18 amino acids. CDR3 nucleotide sequence: TGCGCCAGCAGTACTACCTATTCGGGACAGGGGGCGAGAACTGAAGCTTTCTTT. It encodes CASSTTYSGQGARTEAFF.

DNA for the CDR3: TGCAGTGCAGGGTCTCGCACAGATACGCAGTATTTT. This translates into CSAGSRTDTQYF. V is TRBV20-1 and J is TRBJ2-3; D uncertain. V lost 6 bases and J 1 base, leaving 8 bases between the germline ends. The CDR3 extends over 12 amino acids. Per germline, CDR1 DFQATT and CDR2 SNEGSKA (reference sequence).

The V gene is TRBV20-1, the J gene TRBJ1-1, with D tentatively TRBD1 (6 bases). The germline V gene encodes CDR1 DFQATT and CDR2 SNEGSKA (reference sequence). The CDR3 length is 12 residues. V was pared by 6 bases and J by 8 bases, with 16 bases between. The CDR3 sequence is CSATPSGTEAFF. CDR3 coding DNA: TGCAGTGCCACCCCGAGTGGGACAGAAGCTTTCTTT.

This clone was seen ten or more times. This chain joins TRBV27 and TRBJ2-3; TRBD1 or TRBD2 may be the D gene (5 bases each). The V end was cut by 6 bases, the J end by 1 base, with 17 bases between. The CDR3 is made up of 16 amino acids. From germline, CDR1 is MNHEY and CDR2 SMNVEV (reference sequence). The CDR3 bases are TGTGCCAGCAGACGACTAACAGTGACAGGCACAGATACGCAGTATTTT. It translates to CASRRLTVTGTDTQYF.

The genes are TRBV5-1 and TRBJ1-4; D might be TRBD1 (5 bases). Germline CDR1 SGHRS, CDR2 YFSETQ. Trimming took off 1 base at V and 8 bases at J, with 18 bases between the two ends. The CDR3 runs to 16 residues. CDR3 amino acids: CASSLRDVGEGEKLFF. The CDR3 bases are TGCGCCAGCAGCTTGAGGGATGTGGGGGAAGGAGAAAAACTGTTTTTT.